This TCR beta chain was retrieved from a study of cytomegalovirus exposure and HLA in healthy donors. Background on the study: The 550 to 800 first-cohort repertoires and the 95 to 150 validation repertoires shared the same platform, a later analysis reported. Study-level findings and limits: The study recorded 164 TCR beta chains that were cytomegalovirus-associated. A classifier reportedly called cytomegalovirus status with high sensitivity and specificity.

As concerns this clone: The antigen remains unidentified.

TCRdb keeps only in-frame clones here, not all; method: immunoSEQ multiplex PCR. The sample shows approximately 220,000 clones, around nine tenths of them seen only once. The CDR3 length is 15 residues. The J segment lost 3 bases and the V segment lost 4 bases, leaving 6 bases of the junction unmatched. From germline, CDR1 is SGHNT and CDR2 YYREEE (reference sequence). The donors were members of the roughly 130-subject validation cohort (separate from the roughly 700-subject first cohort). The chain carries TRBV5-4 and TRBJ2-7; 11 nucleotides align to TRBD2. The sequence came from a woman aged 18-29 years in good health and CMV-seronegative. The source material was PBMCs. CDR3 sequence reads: CASSPTSGRNYEQYF. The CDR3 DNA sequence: TGTGCCAGCAGCCCAACTAGCGGGAGAAACTACGAGCAGTACTTC. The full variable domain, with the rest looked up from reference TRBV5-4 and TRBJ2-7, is ETGVTQSPTHLIKTRGQQVTLRCSSQSGHNTVSWYQQALGQGPQFIFQYYREEENGRGNFPPRFSGLQFPNYSSELNVNALELDDSALYLCASSPTSGRNYEQYFGPGTRLTVT.